The 14 T cell receptor beta chains below come from one sample, sequenced in a study of kidney transplant recipient with SARS-CoV-2 infection (dated by TCRdb to about 2021). The sample's time point, from its label and the paper: pre-pandemic baseline sample and day 111 after first positive SARS-CoV-2 test. The sequencing machine was an Illumina MiSeq. Clones were called with MiXCR by TCRdb after fastp trimmed the public reads at Q25, and only in-frame beta chains were retained. Each CDR3 protein gets just one entry, which takes the most common genes and DNA from the rows behind it. This sample holds 200,000 to 300,000 distinct CDR3 sequences; 29% were observed only once. Roughly 7% of the sample belongs to the ten largest clones. The sample consisted of a blood sample, taken at baseline and on approximately day 120 from a kidney transplant recipient. Receptors were obtained from a male patient between 25 and 39 years old who had COVID-19 and was a kidney transplant recipient. After a transplant, the graft donor may have provided part of the T cells.

This clonotype came up many times. The CDR3 loop is CAWSVRGGPTEAFF. The CDR3 DNA sequence: TGTGCCTGGAGTGTACGAGGAGGGCCCACTGAAGCTTTCTTT. V usage is TRBV30 and J usage is TRBJ1-1; D is ambiguous. V dropped 0 bases and J dropped 4 bases, with 12 bases sitting between them. The germline V gene encodes CDR1 GTSNPN and CDR2 SVGIG (reference sequence). There are 14 residues in the CDR3.

For this clonotype: One base away lies a much larger clone, so this may be a sequencing read error. The CDR3 nucleotides are TGTGCCAGCAGACAAGAATACAGTAGGTTAACCTACGAGCAGTACTTC. Its protein product is CASRQEYSRLTYEQYF. The rearrangement uses TRBV4-2 and TRBJ2-7; no firm D call. The germline V gene has CDR1 LGHNA and CDR2 YNFKEQ. This CDR3 comprises 16 residues.

The chain joins TRBV10-3 to TRBJ2-1, with a weak D call TRBD1 (6 bases). Looked up from germline, CDR1 is ENHRY and CDR2 is SYGVKD. Trimming pared 4 bases from V and 3 bases from J, leaving 7 bases between. The CDR3 consists of 13 residues. CDR3 nucleotides: TGTGCCATCAGTGGACAGGACTACAATGAGCAGTTCTTC. The encoded protein is CAISGQDYNEQFF.

To note about this clonotype: A read error may be the cause here, since a much bigger clone is one base away. CDR3 protein: CASSLVPEASSYEQYF. The CDR3 bases are TGTGCCAGCAGCTTGGTTCCGGAGGCGAGCTCCTACGAGCAGTACTTC. The chain links TRBV5-5 to TRBJ2-7, with a possible D match to TRBD2 (5 bases). Trimming took 0 bases from V and 0 from J, leaving 13 bases between them. CDR3 length: 16 residues. Germline CDR1 reads SGHKS; CDR2 reads YYEKEE (reference sequence).

A note on this clonotype: A much bigger clone sits one base away, suggesting this may be a read error. The chain joins TRBV24-1 to TRBJ2-2, with TRBD2 identical over 11 bases. The CDR3 runs 16 residues. The germline V gene has CDR1 KGHDR and CDR2 SFDVKD. As DNA, the CDR3 is TGTGCCACCGGTGAACATAGCGGGGGGGCCGCCGGGGAGCTGTTTTTT. Protein product: CATGEHSGGAAGELFF.

Ten or more counts support this clonotype. The chain has TRBV6-6 and TRBJ2-1, with TRBD2 matching 7 bases. The germline V gene encodes CDR1 MNHNY and CDR2 SVGAGI (reference sequence). The CDR3 extends over 14 amino acids. J gave up 9 bases and V 7 bases, and 12 bases lay outside the gene matches. CDR3 protein: CASTPRSGIGEQFF. DNA for the CDR3: TGTGCCAGCACCCCCCGCAGCGGGATAGGTGAGCAGTTCTTC.

This clonotype has more than one count but fewer than ten. V gene TRBV6-1 combines with J gene TRBJ2-5, with 10 bases identical to TRBD2. V gave up 4 bases and J gave up 4 bases; unmatched junction bases: 6. Germline CDR1 and CDR2: MNHNS and SASEGT. The CDR3 is 15 amino acids. The CDR3 loop is CASSGLAGGVETQYF. The CDR3 nucleotides are TGTGCCAGCAGTGGACTAGCGGGCGGGGTAGAGACCCAGTACTTC.

Many counts were recorded for this clonotype. The CDR3 loop is CASSRTIPISIRTEAFF. The CDR3 DNA reads as TGTGCCAGCAGCCGAACAATTCCCATTTCAATTCGCACTGAAGCTTTCTTT. The chain couples TRBV3-1 to TRBJ1-1; D is ambiguous. The V end lost 4 bases, the J end lost 4 bases, and 22 bases lay between the germline ends. This CDR3 comprises 17 residues. Germline CDR1 and CDR2: LGHDT and YNNKEL (reference sequence). Looking up the rest from reference TRBV3-1 and TRBJ1-1 gives the full variable domain: DTAVSQTPKYLVTQMGNDKSIKCEQNLGHDTMYWYKQDSKKFLKIMFSYNNKELIINETVPNRFSPKSPDKAHLNLHINSLELGDSAVYFCASSRTIPISIRTEAFFGQGTRLTVV.

Ten or more counts support this clonotype. This rearrangement joins TRBV7-1 to TRBJ1-2; D gene uncertain. TRBV7-1 is an ORF; its function is uncertain. Trimming pared 5 bases from V and 4 bases from J, leaving 23 bases between. The CDR3 length is 17 residues. DNA for the CDR3: TGTGCCAGCAGCCGAGCAGTTCACGAGGGAAAGACCTATGGCTACACCTTC. Amino acids: CASSRAVHEGKTYGYTF.

Concerning this clonotype itself: One end of the junction varies from germline; a read error may be responsible. The chain uses TRBV28 and TRBJ1-4; tentative D call: TRBD1 (6 bases). This CDR3 contains 12 residues. Germline V gene lookup returns CDR1 MDHEN and CDR2 SYDVKM. This CDR3 reads CAGRGGNEKLFF. CDR3 DNA: TGTGCCGGCAGGGGAGGGAATGAAAAACTGTTTTTT.

A word on this clonotype: A clone one base away is much larger, so this may be a read error. The J gene is TRBJ2-1, the V gene TRBV7-9; TRBD2 aligns across 8 bases. Germline CDR1 reads SEHNR; CDR2 reads FQNEAQ (reference sequence). The CDR3 contains 16 residues. CDR3 coding DNA: TGTGCCAGCAGCTTAGGGGCTAGCGGGCAATACAGTGAGCAGTTCTTC. Protein product: CASSLGASGQYSEQFF. The complete variable domain, with remaining parts taken from reference TRBV7-9 and TRBJ2-1, reads DTGVSQNPRHKITKRGQNVTFRCDPISEHNRLYWYRQTLGQGPEFLTYFQNEAQLEKSRLLSDRFSAERPKGSFSTLEIQRTEQGDSAMYLCASSLGASGQYSEQFFGPGTRLTVL.

In this sample, this clonotype turned up many times. The chain uses TRBV6-5 and TRBJ2-2; TRBD2 matches at 9 bases. The trim removed 6 bases at V and 0 bases at J, leaving 2 bases unmatched. Germline V gene data show CDR1 as MNHEY and CDR2 as SVGAGI. The CDR3 loop spans 15 amino acids. The CDR3 nucleotides read TGTGCCAGCAGGGGGACTAGCCCGAACACCGGGGAGCTGTTTTTT. Translated, it gives CASRGTSPNTGELFF.

As regards this clonotype: This may be a read error, as it is one base from a much larger clone. CDR3 nucleotide sequence: TGCGCCAGCAGCTCGGCCGGGCAGGAGTTTAACTATGGCTACACCTTC. It translates to CASSSAGQEFNYGYTF. V and J are TRBV5-1 and TRBJ1-2, with D unresolved. V dropped 3 bases and J dropped 1 base, with 16 bases sitting between them. The CDR3 contains 16 residues. Germline loops: CDR1 SGHRS, CDR2 YFSETQ.

This clonotype was counted at least ten times. The rearrangement links TRBV27 to TRBJ1-5; D not certain. V shed 3 bases and J shed 1 base, with 13 bases lying between them. This CDR3 comprises 16 residues. Germline V gene lookup returns CDR1 MNHEY and CDR2 SMNVEV (reference sequence). The CDR3 reads CASSFSPAGSNQPQHF. CDR3 nucleotides: TGTGCCAGCAGTTTTTCTCCGGCCGGAAGCAATCAGCCCCAGCATTTT.